This TCR beta chain was identified in a study of blood T cell repertoires in COVID-19. Turning to the study itself: COVID-19 samples, acute and convalescent, were from the United States, Italy and Spain.

TCRdb keeps only in-frame clones here, not all; method: immunoSEQ multiplex PCR. Among about 360,000 clones listed, 75% to 90% were seen once. From germline, CDR1 is DFQATT and CDR2 SNEGSKA (reference sequence). The V end was cut by 7 bases, the J end by 0 bases, with 6 bases between. The CDR3 contains 11 residues. This rearrangement joins TRBV20-1 to TRBJ1-1; D unresolved. This sequence originates from a woman in her sixties or seventies with COVID-19, enrolled during active disease. Sequencing was done on a sample of peripheral blood. The CDR3 reads CSVPMNTEAFF. The CDR3 nucleotides read TGCAGTGTTCCCATGAACACTGAAGCTTTCTTT.